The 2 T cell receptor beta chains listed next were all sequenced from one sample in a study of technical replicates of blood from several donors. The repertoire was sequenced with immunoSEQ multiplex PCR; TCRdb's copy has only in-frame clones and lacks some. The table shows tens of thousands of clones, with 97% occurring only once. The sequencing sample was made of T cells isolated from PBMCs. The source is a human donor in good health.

The CDR3 nucleotides are TGTGCCATCAGTGACTGGAACACTGAAGCTTTCTTT. Protein product: CAISDWNTEAFF. The chain is built from TRBV10-3 and TRBJ1-1; the D is unclear. From germline, CDR1 is ENHRY and CDR2 SYGVKD. V was pared by 3 bases and J by 1 base, with 3 bases between. The CDR3 loop spans 12 amino acids.

CDR3 protein: CASGLENWNYGYTF. DNA for the CDR3: TGTGCTAGTGGTTTGGAAAACTGGAACTATGGCTACACCTTC. V is TRBV12-5 and J is TRBJ1-2; D gene ambiguous. V dropped 1 base and J dropped 2 bases, with 8 bases sitting between them. Per the germline V gene, CDR1 is LGHNT and CDR2 is FRNRAP. CDR3 length: 14 amino acids.